Detailed here is one TCR beta chain. The CDR3 sequence is 14 residues long. Trimming shortened V by 5 bases and J by 1 base, and 9 bases separated the two germline ends. This entry comes from a study of CD8 T cells in Susac syndrome. Blood CD8+ and CD4+ T cells underwent high-throughput TCR beta sequencing. RNA was extracted with the RNeasy kit, and a quantity of about 0.45 to 1 ug was reverse transcribed using random hexamers. One entry per CDR3 protein, called by TCRdb with MiXCR from the immunoSEQ multiplex PCR reads. The table lists 150,000 to 200,000 distinct CDR3 sequences, approximately 95% of them singletons.

The specimen was CD4+ T cells from PBMCs. The chain joins TRBV12-3 or TRBV12-4 to TRBJ1-5, with D possibly being TRBD1 (5 bases). The clonotype comes from a human donor with multiple sclerosis. The CDR3: CASSGGGSNQPQHF. The CDR3 coding sequence is TGTGCCAGCAGTGGTGGGGGAAGCAATCAGCCCCAGCATTTT.